Listed below are T cell receptor beta chains from one sample, sequenced in a study of vaccination effects on CD4 cells after COVID-19. Their antigens are not known. The repertoire was sequenced with immunoSEQ multiplex PCR; TCRdb's copy has only in-frame clones and lacks some. The sample contains about 50,000 clones, around 70% of which appear only once. The material was CD4+ T cells from PBMCs cultured without peptide, obtained after COVID-19 vaccination. The receptors were sampled from a human donor who had a prior SARS-CoV-2 infection. Both conserved end residues are part of each CDR3. A D gene is named only where the DNA matches it firmly. The size of a clone is reported for some rows only, either as once, few or many, or as a class for expanded clones.

D gene | J gene | clone size | V gene | CDR3 DNA | CDR3 protein
. | TRBJ2-6 | . | TRBV7-3 | TGTGCCAGCAGCCCCGGGGGCAGCTCGTCTGGGGCCAACGTCCTGACTTTC | CASSPGGSSSGANVLTF
. | TRBJ2-3 | few | TRBV19 | TGTGCCAGTAGTAAGCTGAGGGATTCGACAGATACGCAGTATTTT | CASSKLRDSTDTQYF
. | TRBJ2-7 | . | TRBV7-2 | TGTGCCAGCAGCCCCGGGTCCGTCTACGAGCAGTACTTC | CASSPGSVYEQYF
. | TRBJ1-4 | . | TRBV4-3 | TGCGCCAGCAGCCAAGATCCGCCCGGCTTGAGGGAAAAACTGTTTTTT | CASSQDPPGLREKLFF
TRBD2 | TRBJ2-3 | . | TRBV19 | TGTGCCAGTAGTATCTTTGCGGGGGTGGTAGATACGCAGTATTTT | CASSIFAGVVDTQYF
TRBD2 | TRBJ2-1 | . | TRBV6-4 | TGTGCCAGCAGTGAGGGACTAGCGACCTACAATGAGCAGTTCTTC | CASSEGLATYNEQFF
. | TRBJ2-7 | . | TRBV5-1 | TGCGCCAGCAGCCAGAGACCCGACAGAGCCTACGAGCAGTACTTC | CASSQRPDRAYEQYF
TRBD2 | TRBJ2-7 | few | TRBV6-2/TRBV6-3 | TGTGCCAGCAGTTTAGTGTCTGCGGGGGGCTACGAGCAGTACTTC | CASSLVSAGGYEQYF
. | TRBJ2-3 | . | TRBV28 | TGTGCCAGCAGTAGGGGTATAGGGGATACGCAGTATTTT | CASSRGIGDTQYF
TRBD1 | TRBJ1-3 | . | TRBV19 | TGTGCCACCTCGCCATCACAGGGGGCGCGCTCTGGAAACACCATATATTTT | CATSPSQGARSGNTIYF
. | TRBJ1-1 | . | TRBV18 | TGTGCCAGCTCACCGGGCAGGATCGCGACTGAAGCTTTCTTT | CASSPGRIATEAFF
. | TRBJ2-5 | . | TRBV6-5 | TGTGCCAGCAGTTACCCAGGGTTAGAGACCCAGTACTTC | CASSYPGLETQYF
. | TRBJ2-7 | . | TRBV19 | TGTGCCAGTAGTACGCCAGGGGGACAACTAGCCCAGAACGAGCAGTACTTC | CASSTPGGQLAQNEQYF
. | TRBJ1-1 | . | TRBV2 | TGTGCCAGCAGACCGGGAGCTGAAGCTTTCTTT | CASRPGAEAFF
TRBD1 | TRBJ2-1 | . | TRBV2 | TGTGCCAGCAGTAGCGACAGGGGGAGCTACAATGAGCAGTTCTTC | CASSSDRGSYNEQFF
. | TRBJ1-5 | few | TRBV15 | TGTGCCACCAGCAGAGATGGGACCCGGACTAATCAGCCCCAGCATTTT | CATSRDGTRTNQPQHF
. | TRBJ1-5 | . | TRBV7-8 | TGTGCCAGCAGCCCCTACAATCAGCCCCAGCATTTT | CASSPYNQPQHF
. | TRBJ1-6 | few | TRBV19 | TGTGCCAGTAGTATAGAGGGGGGCATGTCACCCCTCCACTTT | CASSIEGGMSPLHF
TRBD1 | TRBJ2-7 | . | TRBV27 | TGTGCCAGCCCGGAAAAACAGGGGAGCCGCGCCTACGAGCAGTACTTC | CASPEKQGSRAYEQYF
. | TRBJ2-3 | . | TRBV30 | TGTGCCTGGAGTGAGGTCACTAGCACAGATACGCAGTATTTT | CAWSEVTSTDTQYF
TRBD2 | TRBJ2-1 | . | TRBV9 | TGTGCCAGCAGCGTAGGCGGGAGGGCCCTGTCGAATGAGCAGTTCTTC | CASSVGGRALSNEQFF
. | TRBJ1-2 | few | TRBV7-3 | TGTGCCAGCAGCTTAGACCGCACCTCGCACTACACCTTC | CASSLDRTSHYTF
. | TRBJ2-1 | . | TRBV7-7 | TGTGCTAGCAGCTTAGCGAGCTCTAACAATGAGCAGTTCTTC | CASSLASSNNEQFF
. | TRBJ1-2 | . | TRBV7-7 | TGTGCTAGCAGCTTAGCGAGGGGCTATGGCTACACCTTC | CASSLARGYGYTF
TRBD2 | TRBJ2-1 | . | TRBV11-3 | TGTGCCAGCAGCTCTAGCGGGGGGACCTACAATGAGCAGTTCTTC | CASSSSGGTYNEQFF
. | TRBJ2-3 | . | TRBV5-4 | TGTGCCAGCAGCTTAGGAAGCACAGATACGCAGTATTTT | CASSLGSTDTQYF
TRBD1 | TRBJ1-3 | . | TRBV4-1 | TGCGCCAGCAGCCAACTTGCCAACAGGGGTATTGGAAACACCATATATTTT | CASSQLANRGIGNTIYF
TRBD2 | TRBJ2-2 | . | TRBV5-1 | TGCGCCAGCAGCCCCGGGACTAGCTCCACCGGGGAGCTGTTTTTT | CASSPGTSSTGELFF
TRBD2 | TRBJ2-2 | once | TRBV19 | TGTGCCAGTAGTGTTGCCGGGAGGGCCAATACCGGGGAGCTGTTTTTT | CASSVAGRANTGELFF
. | TRBJ1-1 | . | TRBV6-6 | TGTGCCAGTAAACTAACCGGACAGCACACTGAAGCTTTCTTT | CASKLTGQHTEAFF
. | TRBJ1-6 | few | TRBV3-1/TRBV3-2 | TGTGCCAGCAGCCAGCGTGATAATAATTCACCCCTCCACTTT | CASSQRDNNSPLHF
. | TRBJ2-1 | . | TRBV24-1 | TGTGCCACCGGACGAGCAGGAGGGGGGCCTGGGGAGCAGTTCTTC | CATGRAGGGPGEQFF
. | TRBJ2-7 | few | TRBV2 | TGTGCCAGCAGCCCCGGGACTCAGGGGCGCGAGCAGTACTTC | CASSPGTQGREQYF
. | TRBJ1-4 | . | TRBV25-1 | TGTGCCAGCAGTGCTGGCGGGACCGATGAAAAACTGTTTTTT | CASSAGGTDEKLFF
. | TRBJ1-2 | few | TRBV2 | TGTGCCAGCAGTGCCGGGCCTAGGGGCTACACCTTC | CASSAGPRGYTF
TRBD1 | TRBJ2-7 | . | TRBV5-4 | TGTGCCAGCAGCCGAAGACAGGGGTCTAGGTCCTACGAGCAGTACTTC | CASSRRQGSRSYEQYF
TRBD2 | TRBJ2-5 | . | TRBV5-1 | TGCGCCAGCAGCCCCGCCCTAGCGGGGGGGATGGAGACCCAGTACTTC | CASSPALAGGMETQYF
TRBD1 | TRBJ1-5 | . | TRBV30 | TGTGCCTGGTATAAGCGAAAGGACAGGGAGAGCAATCAGCCCCAGCATTTT | CAWYKRKDRESNQPQHF
TRBD2 | TRBJ2-1 | . | TRBV9 | TGTGCCAGCAGCGTAACCGGGGGGGCCCCCCGAGAGCAGTTCTTC | CASSVTGGAPREQFF
TRBD1 | TRBJ2-5 | . | TRBV2 | TGTGCCAGCTCCAGCCCGGGACAGGGGGTCGAGACCCAGTACTTC | CASSSPGQGVETQYF
TRBD2 | TRBJ2-1 | . | TRBV6-5 | TGTGCCAGCAGCTTTGACCTAGCGGGGGGATATGAGCAGTTCTTC | CASSFDLAGGYEQFF
. | TRBJ2-7 | . | TRBV6-2/TRBV6-3 | TGTGCCAGCAGTTACTCCCGGATGATTAGCTCCTACGAGCAGTACTTC | CASSYSRMISSYEQYF
. | TRBJ1-4 | . | TRBV21-1 | TGTGCCAGCAGCAGTTACAGGGGAGGACCAACTAATGAAAAACTGTTTTTT | CASSSYRGGPTNEKLFF
. | TRBJ2-1 | few | TRBV4-1 | TGCGCCAGCAGCGGTAGGGGGGACTCCTACAATGAGCAGTTCTTC | CASSGRGDSYNEQFF